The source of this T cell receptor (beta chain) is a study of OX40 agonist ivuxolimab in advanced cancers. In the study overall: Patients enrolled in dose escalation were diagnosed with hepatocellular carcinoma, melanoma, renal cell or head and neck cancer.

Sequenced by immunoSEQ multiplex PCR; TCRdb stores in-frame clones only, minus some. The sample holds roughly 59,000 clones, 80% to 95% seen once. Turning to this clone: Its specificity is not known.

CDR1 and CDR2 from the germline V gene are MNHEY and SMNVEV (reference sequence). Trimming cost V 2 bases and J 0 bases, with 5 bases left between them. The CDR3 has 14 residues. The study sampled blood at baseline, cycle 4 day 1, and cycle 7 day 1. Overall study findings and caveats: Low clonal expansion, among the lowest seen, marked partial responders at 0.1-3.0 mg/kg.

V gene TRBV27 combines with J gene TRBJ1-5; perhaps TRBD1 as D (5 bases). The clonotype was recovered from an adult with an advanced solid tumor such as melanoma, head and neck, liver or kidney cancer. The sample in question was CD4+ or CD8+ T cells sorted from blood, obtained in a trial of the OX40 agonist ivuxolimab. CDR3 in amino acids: CASSLGASNQPQHF. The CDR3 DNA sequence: TGTGCCAGCAGTTTAGGGGCTAGCAATCAGCCCCAGCATTTT.